This TCR beta chain was identified during a study of cytomegalovirus exposure and HLA in healthy donors. Trimming stripped 3 bases from V and 7 bases from J, with 17 bases between. This CDR3 is 16 amino acids long. CDR1 and CDR2 (germline): SGHDT, YYEEEE. Whereas donors were nominally healthy upon sampling, unrecorded immune exposures were probable. Amplification used 60 Vbeta primers and 13 Jbeta primers. This table comes from immunoSEQ multiplex PCR, and its TCRdb copy is limited to in-frame clones, with some not included. The table shows around 100,000 clones, with about 70% occurring only once. This clonotype originated in a man between 45 and 60 years old in good health and CMV-seropositive. The chain uses TRBV5-6 and TRBJ1-6, with D tentatively TRBD1 (5 bases). Specimen: PBMCs. The CDR3 here is CASSSLSGGENSPLHF. The DNA for the CDR3 is TGTGCCAGCAGCTCGCTTTCTGGGGGGGAGAATTCACCCCTCCACTTT.